A single sample gave rise to the 28 T cell receptor beta chains below, sequenced in a study of T cell repertoires in cytomegalovirus infection. TCRdb re-derived calls from the reads in MiXCR, one entry per CDR3 protein. In the table there are 630,000 or so distinct CDR3 sequences, 20% to 25% of which are singletons. The sample taken for sequencing was CD8+ T cells from PBMCs. The receptors here all came from a human donor in good health (CMV status not recorded). Some clones in this sample may be carry-over from other donors' samples.

As to this clonotype: At one boundary the junction diverges from the germline segment, which might be a read error. The chain is built from TRBV4-1 and TRBJ1-2; D is perhaps TRBD1 (5 bases). This CDR3 spans 15 amino acids. The germline V gene encodes CDR1 MGHRA and CDR2 YSYEKL. The CDR3 sequence: CTSSPHHAGNDGYTF. In nucleotides, the CDR3 is TGCACCAGCAGCCCCCACCACGCAGGGAATGATGGCTACACCTTC.

This clonotype was seen a few times. The V gene is TRBV28, the J gene TRBJ1-1, with D unclear. The germline V gene encodes CDR1 MDHEN and CDR2 SYDVKM. V lost 5 bases to trimming and J lost 3 bases, with 16 bases between them. The CDR3 extends over 15 amino acids. The CDR3: CASSGEPGKYTEAFF. In DNA, the CDR3 is TGTGCCAGCAGTGGAGAACCGGGAAAATACACTGAAGCTTTCTTT.

This clonotype was seen at least ten times. The chain employs TRBV9 and TRBJ2-1; 10 nucleotides align to TRBD1. The junction had 6 bases not matched to a gene; V was cut back by 4 bases and J by 8 bases. This CDR3 contains 14 residues. Germline CDR1 reads SGDLS; CDR2 reads YYNGEE. CDR3 DNA sequence: TGTGCCAGCAGCTCGGGACAGGGGTTGCATGAGCAGTTCTTC. It is translated as CASSSGQGLHEQFF.

This clonotype was observed at least ten times. This chain joins TRBV6-6 and TRBJ2-5; 7 bases are a match to TRBD1. V trimming: 2 bases; J trimming: 2 bases; junction bases outside the gene matches: 2. The CDR3 covers 14 residues. From germline, CDR1 is MNHNY and CDR2 SVGAGI (reference sequence). CDR3: CASSYARGQETQYF. The CDR3 nucleotides read TGTGCCAGCAGTTACGCCAGGGGGCAAGAGACCCAGTACTTC.

V and J are TRBV7-2 and TRBJ2-7, with D possibly being TRBD1 or TRBD2 (6 bases each). The CDR3 spans 15 residues. With 1 base removed from V and 6 bases from J, the gap between germline ends came to 16 bases. Germline V gene data show CDR1 as SGHTA and CDR2 as FQGNSA. CDR3: CASSLGFRGRIEQYF. The CDR3 nucleotides are TGTGCCAGCAGCTTAGGGTTTCGGGGGCGGATCGAGCAGTACTTC.

This clonotype showed up many times. This rearrangement joins TRBV18 to TRBJ2-7; 9 positions match TRBD1. The CDR3 covers 15 residues. V gave up 0 bases and J gave up 4 bases; unmatched junction bases: 4. The germline V gene has CDR1 KGHSH and CDR2 LQKENI. The chain's CDR3 is CASSPPQGARYEQYF. The CDR3 DNA is TGTGCCAGCTCACCACCACAGGGGGCTAGGTACGAGCAGTACTTC.

This clonotype was detected only a few times. This chain connects TRBV27 to TRBJ1-6; no reliable D call. The CDR3 loop spans 17 amino acids. The germline V and J ends were trimmed by 4 bases and 5 bases, with 18 bases remaining between them. Germline V gene data show CDR1 as MNHEY and CDR2 as SMNVEV (reference sequence). The CDR3 loop is CASSSAFLHGDNSPLHF. CDR3 DNA sequence: TGTGCCAGCAGTTCCGCCTTCCTCCATGGAGATAATTCACCCCTCCACTTT.

The table lists this clonotype with many counts. The chain uses TRBV5-6 and TRBJ1-1; no definite D call. Germline V gene data show CDR1 as SGHDT and CDR2 as YYEEEE. The CDR3 is 15 residues long. V dropped 0 bases and J dropped 0 bases, with 9 bases sitting between them. The chain's CDR3 is CASSLAVSMNTEAFF. In DNA form, the CDR3 reads TGTGCCAGCAGCTTGGCGGTCAGCATGAACACTGAAGCTTTCTTT.

The chain couples TRBV14 to TRBJ1-1; weak D call: TRBD1 (6 bases). V was trimmed by 3 bases and J by 1 base, leaving 12 bases between them. Germline V gene lookup returns CDR1 SGHDN and CDR2 FVKESK. CDR3 size: 15 residues. This chain's CDR3 is CASSHAGAWNTEAFF. The CDR3 DNA reads as TGTGCCAGCAGCCATGCAGGGGCCTGGAACACTGAAGCTTTCTTT.

The sample holds many counts of this clonotype. The CDR3 is CASSSSQKQETQYF. Written as DNA, the CDR3 is TGTGCCAGCAGCTCTTCACAGAAACAAGAGACCCAGTACTTC. This chain links TRBV7-9 with TRBJ2-5; D is unclear. CDR3 size: 14 residues. The germline gives CDR1 SEHNR, CDR2 FQNEAQ (reference sequence). The V end was cut by 4 bases, the J end by 2 bases, with 11 bases between. Filled out from reference TRBV7-9 and TRBJ2-5, the complete variable domain reads DTGVSQNPRHKITKRGQNVTFRCDPISEHNRLYWYRQTLGQGPEFLTYFQNEAQLEKSRLLSDRFSAERPKGSFSTLEIQRTEQGDSAMYLCASSSSQKQETQYFGPGTRLLVL.

Regarding this clonotype: A much larger clone lies a single base off, so this may be a read error. The chain links TRBV7-2 to TRBJ2-3, with 8 bases matching TRBD2. The germline V gene has CDR1 SGHTA and CDR2 FQGNSA. Losses at the gene ends were 6 bases for V and 3 bases for J; bases not matched to a gene: 11. This CDR3 region has 16 residues. The CDR3 protein is CASRLYGGAPTDTQYF. The CDR3 nucleotides read TGTGCCAGCAGATTATACGGGGGGGCCCCTACAGATACGCAGTATTTT.

The J gene is TRBJ1-2, the V gene TRBV28; D uncertain. Looked up from germline, CDR1 is MDHEN and CDR2 is SYDVKM. This CDR3 is 12 amino acids long. V lost 5 bases and J lost 6, with 10 bases in between. CDR3 in amino acids: CASSHSANGYTF. The CDR3 nucleotides are TGTGCCAGCAGTCACTCGGCGAATGGCTACACCTTC.

The V and J genes are TRBV14 and TRBJ2-7; 7 bases agree with TRBD1. Germline CDR1 and CDR2: SGHDN and FVKESK. The CDR3 contains 17 residues. Trimming removed 1 base from V and 3 bases from J; junction bases left unmatched: 12. CDR3 sequence: CASSQAFSGTASYEQYF. The CDR3 DNA follows: TGTGCCAGCAGCCAAGCTTTTTCCGGGACAGCGAGCTACGAGCAGTACTTC.

Concerning this clonotype: A read error may account for a junction end that differs from germline. The rearrangement uses TRBV6-5 and TRBJ2-7, with a weak D call TRBD1 (5 bases). Germline CDR1 and CDR2: MNHEY and SVGAGI. This CDR3 contains 17 residues. The CDR3 bases are TGTGCCATCAGTTACTCGGTGATCCAGGGCCTTACCTACGAGCAGTACTTC. Its protein is CAISYSVIQGLTYEQYF.

The V and J genes are TRBV28 and TRBJ1-4; perhaps TRBD1 as D (5 bases). Germline values: CDR1 MDHEN, CDR2 SYDVKM. V was cut by 3 bases and J by 5 bases, with 13 bases left in between. CDR3 length equals 15 residues. Written as DNA, the CDR3 is TGTGCCAGCAGTTTTACGTCCCGGGGGAATGAAAAACTGTTTTTT. It is translated as CASSFTSRGNEKLFF.

This chain uses TRBV20-1 with TRBJ2-7, with TRBD1 matching 7 bases. The CDR3 length is 14 residues. With 6 bases clipped from V and 5 bases from J, the junction kept 13 bases outside the gene matches. CDR1 DFQATT and CDR2 SNEGSKA come from the germline V gene (reference sequence). CDR3 bases: TGCAGTGCACCGGGACAGATCCCCTCTCACGAGCAGTACTTC. Residues: CSAPGQIPSHEQYF.

On this clonotype: With a much larger clone just one base away, this may be a read error. V usage is TRBV6-2 or TRBV6-3 and J usage is TRBJ2-1, with D perhaps assigned TRBD1 or TRBD2 (5 bases each). The length of the CDR3 is 15 residues. The germline V gene encodes CDR1 MNHEY and CDR2 SVGEGT. The CDR3 sequence is CTSSPFLQGHNEQFF. The DNA for the CDR3 is TGTACCAGCAGTCCCTTTTTGCAGGGACACAATGAGCAGTTCTTC.

This chain connects TRBV20-1 to TRBJ2-7; D gene unclear. In germline, CDR1 is DFQATT, CDR2 SNEGSKA (reference sequence). The CDR3 covers 11 residues. V lost 3 bases and J lost 6, with 9 bases in between. Written as DNA, the CDR3 is TGCAGTGCTAGTTTCAACGGCGAGCAGTACGTC. Translating gives CSASFNGEQYV.

This chain links TRBV6-2 or TRBV6-3 with TRBJ2-7; D possibly corresponds to TRBD1 (6 bases). The CDR3 length is 14 residues. The germline gives CDR1 MNHEY, CDR2 SVGEGT. V was cut by 2 bases and J by 5 bases, with 13 bases left in between. The CDR3 bases are TGTGCCAGCAGTTACGGGGGCCGCCTTGACGAGCAGTACGTC. As protein: CASSYGGRLDEQYV.

This clonotype showed up many times. CDR3 loop: CASAPGDRGTYEQYF. CDR3 bases: TGTGCCAGCGCCCCCGGGGACCGAGGGACTTACGAGCAGTACTTC. V is TRBV7-8 and J is TRBJ2-7; possible D gene TRBD2, 6 bases. The CDR3 sequence is 15 residues long. Germline CDR1 reads SGHVS; CDR2 reads FQNEAQ. The V end lost 8 bases, the J end lost 4 bases, and 21 bases lay between the germline ends.

The genes are TRBV28 and TRBJ1-2; weak D call: TRBD1 (6 bases). The CDR3 consists of 11 residues. Germline V gene lookup returns CDR1 MDHEN and CDR2 SYDVKM. V lost 8 bases and J 8 bases, leaving 12 bases between the germline ends. CDR3 coding DNA: TGTGCCAGCCGGGGGGCATACGGCTACACCTTC. This encodes CASRGAYGYTF.

The chain combines TRBV4-1 with TRBJ2-3, with 9 bases that match TRBD2. Germline V lookup: CDR1 MGHRA, CDR2 YSYEKL. The CDR3 contains 15 residues. The J segment lost 6 bases and the V segment lost 2 bases, leaving 6 bases of the junction unmatched. Here the CDR3 DNA reads TGCGCCAGCAGCCAAACTAGCGGGTCAGGGGATACGCAGTATTTT. It encodes CASSQTSGSGDTQYF.

This clonotype was seen at least ten times. CDR3 loop: CASSDQGHSGANVLTF. CDR3 DNA sequence: TGTGCCAGCAGTGACCAGGGACACTCTGGGGCCAACGTCCTGACTTTC. The chain carries TRBV6-4 and TRBJ2-6; the D gene is possibly TRBD1 (6 bases). This CDR3 region has 16 residues. The V end was cut by 2 bases, the J end by 0 bases, with 8 bases between. From germline, CDR1 is MRHNA and CDR2 SNTAGT.

The chain joins TRBV7-6 to TRBJ1-2, with D maybe TRBD1 (5 bases). The V end was cut by 5 bases, the J end by 4 bases, with 14 bases between. This CDR3 has 14 residues. Germline V gives CDR1 SGHVS, CDR2 FNYEAQ. The CDR3 loop is CASSPPTALYGYTF. In DNA, the CDR3 is TGTGCCAGCAGCCCGCCGACAGCACTCTATGGCTACACCTTC. The variable domain in full, completed from reference TRBV7-6 and TRBJ1-2, reads GAGVSQSPRYKVTKRGQDVALRCDPISGHVSLYWYRQALGQGPEFLTYFNYEAQQDKSGLPNDRFSAERPEGSISTLTIQRTEQRDSAMYRCASSPPTALYGYTFGSGTRLTVV.

This clonotype was observed many times. The CDR3 protein is CASSEWDSPSFYYGYTF. The CDR3 DNA reads TGTGCCAGCAGCGAGTGGGACAGTCCTTCGTTTTACTATGGCTACACCTTC. This chain links TRBV7-2 with TRBJ1-2; the match to TRBD1 covers 7 bases. Germline-derived CDR1 and CDR2 are SGHTA and FQGNSA. This CDR3 contains 17 residues. V dropped 5 bases and J dropped 3; count of bases not matched to a gene: 15.

The chain links TRBV12-3 or TRBV12-4 to TRBJ2-1; D uncertain. This CDR3 contains 15 residues. V dropped 7 bases and J dropped 0 bases, with 13 bases sitting between them. The CDR3 spells CASILMGYSYNEQFF. CDR3 nucleotides: TGTGCCAGCATCCTGATGGGGTACTCCTACAATGAGCAGTTCTTC.

This chain uses TRBV10-3 with TRBJ2-1, with D perhaps TRBD2 (6 bases). Trimming left V 4 bases short and J 10 bases short, with 14 bases between. This CDR3 spans 13 amino acids. Looked up from germline, CDR1 is ENHRY and CDR2 is SYGVKD. The CDR3 loop reads CAISGTWDSEQFF. CDR3 nucleotide sequence: TGTGCCATCAGTGGGACTTGGGACTCCGAGCAGTTCTTC.

Only a few counts were recorded for this clonotype. The chain couples TRBV6-2 or TRBV6-3 to TRBJ1-1, with a weak D call TRBD1 (5 bases). V lost 8 bases and J lost 2, with 21 bases in between. Germline CDR1 and CDR2: MNHEY and SVGEGT. The CDR3 runs 16 residues. The CDR3 DNA follows: TGTGCCAGCGGGCTGGGGGGAAGCCGGTATAACACTGAAGCTTTCTTT. As protein: CASGLGGSRYNTEAFF.